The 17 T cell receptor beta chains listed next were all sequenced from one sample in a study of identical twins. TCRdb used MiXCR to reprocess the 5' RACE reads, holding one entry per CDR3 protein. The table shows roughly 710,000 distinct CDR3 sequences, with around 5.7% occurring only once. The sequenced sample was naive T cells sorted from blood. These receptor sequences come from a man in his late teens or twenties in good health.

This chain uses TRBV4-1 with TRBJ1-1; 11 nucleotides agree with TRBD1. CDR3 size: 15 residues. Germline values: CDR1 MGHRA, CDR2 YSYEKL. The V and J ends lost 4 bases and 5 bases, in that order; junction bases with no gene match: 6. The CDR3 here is CASSPGQGGSTEAFF. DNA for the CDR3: TGCGCCAGCAGCCCGGGACAGGGGGGTTCAACTGAAGCTTTCTTT.

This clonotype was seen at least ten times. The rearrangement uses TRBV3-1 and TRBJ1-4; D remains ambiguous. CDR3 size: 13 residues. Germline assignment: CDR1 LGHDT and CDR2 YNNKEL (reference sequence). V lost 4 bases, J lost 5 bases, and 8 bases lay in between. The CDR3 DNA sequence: TGTGCCAGCAGCCCCGGCCGAAATGAAAAACTGTTTTTT. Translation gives CASSPGRNEKLFF.

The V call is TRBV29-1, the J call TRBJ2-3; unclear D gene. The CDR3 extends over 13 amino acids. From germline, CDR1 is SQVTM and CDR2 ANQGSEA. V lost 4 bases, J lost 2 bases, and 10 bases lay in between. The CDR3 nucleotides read TGCAGCGTTGCCGCAGCGCTCACAGATACGCAGTATTTT. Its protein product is CSVAAALTDTQYF.

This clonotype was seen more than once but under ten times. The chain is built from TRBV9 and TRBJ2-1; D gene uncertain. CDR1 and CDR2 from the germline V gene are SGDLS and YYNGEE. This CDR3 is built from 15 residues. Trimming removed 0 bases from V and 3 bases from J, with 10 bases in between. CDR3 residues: CASSVEGSNYNEQFF. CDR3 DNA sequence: TGTGCCAGCAGCGTAGAGGGTAGTAACTACAATGAGCAGTTCTTC.

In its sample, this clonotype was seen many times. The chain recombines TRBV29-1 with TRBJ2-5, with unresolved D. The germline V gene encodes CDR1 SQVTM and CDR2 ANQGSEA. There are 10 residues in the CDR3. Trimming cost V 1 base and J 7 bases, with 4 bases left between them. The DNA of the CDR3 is TGCAGCGTTGAAGGCGGGACCCAGTACTTC. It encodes CSVEGGTQYF.

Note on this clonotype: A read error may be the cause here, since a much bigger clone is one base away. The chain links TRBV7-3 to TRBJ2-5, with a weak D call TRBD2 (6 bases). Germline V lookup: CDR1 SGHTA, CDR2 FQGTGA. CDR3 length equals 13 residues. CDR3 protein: CASSRGLSETKYF. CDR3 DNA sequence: TGTGCCAGCAGCCGAGGACTATCAGAGACCAAGTACTTC.

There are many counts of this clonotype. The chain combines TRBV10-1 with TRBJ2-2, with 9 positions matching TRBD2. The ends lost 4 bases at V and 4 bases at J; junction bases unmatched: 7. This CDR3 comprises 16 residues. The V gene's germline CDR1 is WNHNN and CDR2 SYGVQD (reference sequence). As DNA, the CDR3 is TGCGCCAGCAGTGTGCGGGAGGGCCGGGGCACCGGGGAGCTGTTTTTT. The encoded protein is CASSVREGRGTGELFF.

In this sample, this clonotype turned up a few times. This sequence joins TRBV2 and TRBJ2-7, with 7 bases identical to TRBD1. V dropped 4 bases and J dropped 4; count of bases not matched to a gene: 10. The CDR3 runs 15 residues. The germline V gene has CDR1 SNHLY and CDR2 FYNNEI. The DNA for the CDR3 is TGTGCCAGCAGTGTTTTCTACAGGGGAACTTACGAGCAGTACGTC. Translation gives CASSVFYRGTYEQYV.

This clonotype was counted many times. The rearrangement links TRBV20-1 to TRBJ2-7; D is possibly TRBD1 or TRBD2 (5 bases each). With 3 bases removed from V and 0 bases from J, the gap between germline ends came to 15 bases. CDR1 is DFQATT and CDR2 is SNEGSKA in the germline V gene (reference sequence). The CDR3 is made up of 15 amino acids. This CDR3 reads CSASSGTLSSYEQYF. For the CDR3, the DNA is TGCAGTGCTAGCTCCGGGACGCTGAGCTCCTACGAGCAGTACTTC.

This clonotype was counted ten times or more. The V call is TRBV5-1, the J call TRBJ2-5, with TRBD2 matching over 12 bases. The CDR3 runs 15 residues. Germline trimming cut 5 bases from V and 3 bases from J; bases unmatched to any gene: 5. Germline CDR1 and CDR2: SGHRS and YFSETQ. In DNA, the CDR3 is TGCGCCAGCAGTTTGACTAGCGGGAGAGAAGAGACCCAGTACTTC. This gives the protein CASSLTSGREETQYF.

CDR3 sequence: CASSPGGAYNSPLHF. CDR3 coding DNA: TGTGCCAGCAGCCCAGGGGGCGCATATAATTCACCCCTCCACTTT. The genes are TRBV12-3 or TRBV12-4 and TRBJ1-6; 8 bases are shared with TRBD1. This CDR3 is 15 amino acids long. With V trimmed by 6 bases and J by 4 bases, 5 bases remained unmatched.

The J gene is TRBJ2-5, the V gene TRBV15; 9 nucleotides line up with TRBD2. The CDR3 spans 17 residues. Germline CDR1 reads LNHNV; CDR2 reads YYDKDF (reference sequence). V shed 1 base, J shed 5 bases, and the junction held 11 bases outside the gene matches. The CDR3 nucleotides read TGTGCCACCAGCAGAGTTCTAGCGGGAAGATTTGGGGAGACCCAGTACTTC. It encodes CATSRVLAGRFGETQYF.

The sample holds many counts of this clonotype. CDR3 bases: TGCAGCGCGCAGGACAGGGATGAGCAGTTCTTC. This encodes CSAQDRDEQFF. The chain employs TRBV29-1 and TRBJ2-1; 8 nucleotides align to TRBD1. Germline-derived CDR1 and CDR2 are SQVTM and ANQGSEA. The CDR3 contains 11 residues. The V gene end was trimmed by 7 bases and the J gene end by 8 bases; junction bases not matched to a gene: 4.

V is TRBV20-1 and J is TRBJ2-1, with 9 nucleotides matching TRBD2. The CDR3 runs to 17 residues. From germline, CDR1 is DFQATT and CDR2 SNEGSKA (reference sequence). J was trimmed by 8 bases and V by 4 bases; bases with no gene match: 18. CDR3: CSANNERRAGGWDEQFF. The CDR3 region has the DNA TGCAGTGCTAACAACGAGAGGCGAGCGGGAGGCTGGGATGAGCAGTTCTTC.

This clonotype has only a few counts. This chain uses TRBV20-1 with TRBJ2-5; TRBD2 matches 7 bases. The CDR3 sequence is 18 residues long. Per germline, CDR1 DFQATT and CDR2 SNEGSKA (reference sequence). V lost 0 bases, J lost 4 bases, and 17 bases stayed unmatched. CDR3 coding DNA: TGCAGTGCTAGAGACCGGCTGCAGGTGGGAGGGCTGAGAGAGACCCAGTACTTC. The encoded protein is CSARDRLQVGGLRETQYF.

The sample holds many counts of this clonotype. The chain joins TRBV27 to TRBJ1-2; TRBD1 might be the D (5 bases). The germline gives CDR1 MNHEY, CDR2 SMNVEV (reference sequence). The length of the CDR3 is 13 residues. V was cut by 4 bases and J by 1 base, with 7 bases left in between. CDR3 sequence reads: CASSSDINYGYTF. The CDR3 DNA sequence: TGTGCCAGCAGTTCGGACATTAACTATGGCTACACCTTC.

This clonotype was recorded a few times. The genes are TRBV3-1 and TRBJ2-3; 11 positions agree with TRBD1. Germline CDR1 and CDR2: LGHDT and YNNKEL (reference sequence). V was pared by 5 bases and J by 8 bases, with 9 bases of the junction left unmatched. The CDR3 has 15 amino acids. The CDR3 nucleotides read TGTGCCAGCAGCACCCCGGGACAGGGGGAGGGTACGCAGTATTTT. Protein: CASSTPGQGEGTQYF.